The clone carrying this TCR beta chain was seen ten or more times. Antigen: not known. Germline loops: CDR1 SGHTA, CDR2 FQGNSA. Trimming removed 4 bases at V and 8 bases at J, with 17 bases between. CDR3 length: 15 amino acids. A second PCR of roughly 7 to 11 cycles used a sample-barcoded 5' primer and a J-beta primer mix. Each cDNA molecule was tagged by a template-switch adaptor with 12 random nucleotides. TCRdb used MiXCR to reprocess the 5' RACE reads, holding one entry per CDR3 protein. The sample records approximately 800,000 distinct CDR3 sequences, around 68% being singletons. This entry is derived from a study of blood T cells in healthy people across ages. Across the study: The capture of about one barcoded beta molecule per two T cells was achieved by template switching. Study findings and constraints: Lack of knowledge of donor CMV status possibly confounded expanded clonotype changes. Higher diversity and more naive CD4+ cells were features of long-lived donors, compared to aged donors.

What was sequenced was blood. The chain links TRBV7-2 to TRBJ1-4; D might be TRBD1 (5 bases). The origin of this receptor is a man aged 25 to 40 in good health. CDR3 protein: CASSSSGLRREKLFF. The CDR3 region has the DNA TGTGCCAGCAGCTCATCAGGGTTAAGGAGAGAAAAACTGTTTTTT.